A few counts support the clone carrying this TCR beta chain. Antigen unknown. The sample originates from a study of T-cell memory formation after mild COVID-19. Overall study results and limits: Pre-infection memory contained some responding clones, which suggested that cross-reactive memory had joined. Clones contracting across day 15 to 85 had a balanced CD4/CD8 profile; later expanding clones leaned CD4+. Clonal second-wave expansions that peaked on day 37 had unconfirmed SARS-CoV-2 specificity.

The authors produced TCR alpha and TCR beta cDNA libraries with sample barcodes and UMIs by 5'RACE using constant-segment primers. TCRdb reprocessed the 5' RACE reads via MiXCR and lists one record per CDR3 protein. The sample holds hundreds of thousands of distinct CDR3 sequences; roughly 18% are singletons and the top ten take approximately 12%. The length of the CDR3 is 15 residues. CDR1 is SGHAT and CDR2 is FQNNGV in the germline V gene. Trimming removed 5 bases at V and 1 base at J, with 14 bases between. The sample comprised PBMCs or a T cell subset sorted from them (not recorded which). The sequence came from an adult woman who had mild COVID-19 (a few samples of this study predate the infection). Cell type and time point are not known. The V and J genes are TRBV11-2 and TRBJ2-5; D might be TRBD2 (6 bases). The CDR3 DNA follows: TGTGCCAGCAGCCAACTACTAGCTCCCCAAGAGACCCAGTACTTC. This translates into CASSQLLAPQETQYF. Based on the CDR3 plus reference TRBV11-2 and TRBJ2-5, the full variable domain is EAGVAQSPRYKIIEKRQSVAFWCNPISGHATLYWYQQILGQGPKLLIQFQNNGVVDDSQLPKDRFSAERLKGVDSTLKIQPAKLEDSAVYLCASSQLLAPQETQYFGPGTRLLVL.